This T cell receptor beta chain originates from a study of shared clonotypes between healthy human individuals. Trimming cost V 0 bases and J 3 bases, with 13 bases left between them. The CDR3 spans 15 residues. Germline CDR1 is SGHRS and CDR2 is YFSETQ. Some clones are missing from TCRdb's copy, which holds only in-frame ones; the method was immunoSEQ multiplex PCR. The sample shows roughly 2 million clones, around 95% of them seen only once. The chain is built from TRBV5-1 and TRBJ2-7; D possibly corresponds to TRBD1 (5 bases). This sequence originates from a man between 18 and 35 years old in good health. The source material was naive CD4+ T cells sorted from blood. The subset was: CD45RA+ positively selected. The CDR3: CASSLEAGLFYEQYF. CDR3 DNA sequence: TGCGCCAGCAGCTTGGAAGCAGGGCTGTTCTACGAGCAGTACTTC.